A single sample gave rise to the 29 T cell receptor beta chains below, sequenced in a study of read filtering for tumor transcriptome and immune sequencing. The library was built from about 370 ng RNA with molecular barcoded adaptors for alpha/delta and beta/gamma chains. TCRdb re-derived calls from the reads in MiXCR, one entry per CDR3 protein. The repertoire holds approximately 50,000 distinct CDR3 sequences, more than 20% seen once, with about 18% in the top ten. Sequencing was performed on a population of CD138-negative cells sorted from bone marrow. These receptors all stem from a donor aged 40 or older with multiple myeloma.

Ten or more counts support this clonotype. The rearrangement uses TRBV14 and TRBJ2-1; no firm D call. Germline lookup yields CDR1 SGHDN and CDR2 FVKESK. This CDR3 contains 17 residues. V lost 3 bases and J lost 2, with 17 bases in between. The CDR3 is CASSQSQLSLTYNEQFF. DNA for the CDR3: TGTGCCAGCAGCCAGTCGCAGCTTAGTTTAACCTACAATGAGCAGTTCTTC.

This clonotype was detected many times. The V gene is TRBV24-1, the J gene TRBJ1-5, with a tentative D call TRBD1 (6 bases). V was clipped by 2 bases and J by 0 bases, with 13 bases between them. CDR3 size: 17 residues. The germline V gene has CDR1 KGHDR and CDR2 SFDVKD. CDR3 protein: CATSDSGGRYSNQPQHF. The CDR3 nucleotides read TGTGCCACCAGTGATTCGGGGGGCCGTTATAGCAATCAGCCCCAGCATTTT.

The gene calls are TRBV3-1 and TRBJ2-1; the D is unclear. Trimming pared 1 base from V and 0 bases from J, leaving 4 bases between. CDR1 LGHDT and CDR2 YNNKEL come from the germline V gene (reference sequence). This CDR3 comprises 14 residues. CDR3 nucleotide sequence: TGTGCCAGCAGCCAAGCAAGCTCCTACAATGAGCAGTTCTTC. Translation: CASSQASSYNEQFF.

CDR3 DNA sequence: TGTGCCAGCAGTTTATTGGTCGGGGCCGAGACCCAGTACTTC. It encodes CASSLLVGAETQYF. This chain connects TRBV28 to TRBJ2-5, with D possibly called TRBD1 or TRBD2 (5 bases each). CDR1 MDHEN and CDR2 SYDVKM come from the germline V gene. Trimming stripped 1 base from V and 5 bases from J, with 11 bases between. The CDR3 loop spans 14 amino acids.

Turning to this clonotype: Just one base apart from a much larger clone, this may be a read error. V gene TRBV30 combines with J gene TRBJ2-3, with TRBD2 matching 9 bases. J was trimmed by 6 bases and V by 0 bases; bases with no gene match: 7. CDR1 is GTSNPN and CDR2 is SVGIG in the germline V gene (reference sequence). The CDR3 extends over 15 amino acids. For the CDR3, the DNA is TGTGCCTGGAGTGTACCAGGGACTAGCTGCGATACGCAGTATTTT. Translation: CAWSVPGTSCDTQYF.

A remark on this clonotype: At one end, the junction sequence differs from germline, possibly due to a read error. The V gene is TRBV27, the J gene TRBJ2-5; D might be TRBD1 (6 bases). Germline V gene lookup returns CDR1 MNHEY and CDR2 SMNVEV (reference sequence). The CDR3 is 14 residues long. The chain's CDR3 is CVSSLWQGWETQYF. CDR3 nucleotide sequence: TGTGTCAGCAGTTTATGGCAGGGGTGGGAGACCCAGTACTTC.

The chain recombines TRBV19 with TRBJ2-1; perhaps TRBD2 as D (5 bases). Germline assignment: CDR1 LNHDA and CDR2 SQIVND (reference sequence). The CDR3 has 17 residues. With 4 bases removed from V and 0 bases from J, the gap between germline ends came to 16 bases. CDR3 DNA: TGTGCCAGTAGTAGGACCCCGGCGGGCCCCTCCTACAATGAGCAGTTCTTC. It yields the protein CASSRTPAGPSYNEQFF.

This clonotype was recorded many times. An end of the junction differs from the germline gene, which may be a read error. The rearrangement joins TRBV28 to TRBJ1-4; perhaps TRBD1 as D (6 bases). CDR3 length equals 11 residues. Germline assignment: CDR1 MDHEN and CDR2 SYDVKM. The CDR3: CASRGRGPGVF. CDR3 bases: TGTGCCAGCAGGGGCAGGGGTCCCGGAGTTTTT.

The table lists this clonotype with many counts. The chain is built from TRBV12-3 or TRBV12-4 and TRBJ2-7; 9 bases agree with TRBD2. J was trimmed by 4 bases and V by 5 bases; bases with no gene match: 12. There are 16 residues in the CDR3. The CDR3 sequence is CASSKGTSSGIYEQYF. CDR3 nucleotides: TGTGCCAGCAGTAAAGGGACTAGCTCCGGTATTTACGAGCAGTACTTC.

Regarding this clonotype: One end of the junction fails to match germline, which may point to a read error. V and J are TRBV29-1 and TRBJ1-1; 7 nucleotides line up with TRBD1. CDR1 is SQVTM and CDR2 is ANQGSEA in the germline V gene. The CDR3 sequence is 13 residues long. In DNA, the CDR3 is TGCAGCGTTTTCACAGGGGCTAACACTGAAGCTCTCTTT. Amino acid sequence: CSVFTGANTEALF.

This clonotype was detected ten times or more. The chain carries TRBV20-1 and TRBJ2-7; 10 bases are shared with TRBD2. V dropped 4 bases and J dropped 4; count of bases not matched to a gene: 13. CDR3 length: 16 amino acids. Germline loops: CDR1 DFQATT, CDR2 SNEGSKA (reference sequence). The CDR3 region has the DNA TGCAGTGCTAAGGGGGGAGCTAGCGGGAGTACTTACGAGCAGTACTTC. This sequence encodes CSAKGGASGSTYEQYF.

This clonotype has a handful of counts. The chain carries TRBV4-1 and TRBJ2-7; perhaps TRBD2 as D (5 bases). This CDR3 contains 13 residues. The V gene lost 0 bases and the J gene lost 4 bases, with 7 bases spanning the gap. Per germline, CDR1 MGHRA and CDR2 YSYEKL. The DNA of the CDR3 is TGCGCCAGCAGCCAAGATCGAGGGTACGAGCAGTACTTC. Its translation: CASSQDRGYEQYF.

This clonotype was seen at least ten times. This chain connects TRBV10-3 to TRBJ1-2, with D maybe TRBD1 (6 bases). The CDR3 is made up of 13 amino acids. Per germline, CDR1 ENHRY and CDR2 SYGVKD. Trimming pared 10 bases from V and 4 bases from J, leaving 16 bases between. The CDR3 nucleotides are TGTGCCACCTACGGGGGCCAAAGCTATGGCTACACCTTC. Protein: CATYGGQSYGYTF.

The table lists this clonotype with many counts. The chain employs TRBV7-9 and TRBJ1-4; D remains unclear. V lost 4 bases to trimming and J lost 7 bases, with 10 bases between them. This CDR3 comprises 13 residues. Germline loops: CDR1 SEHNR, CDR2 FQNEAQ (reference sequence). The CDR3 loop reads CASSSTVSEKLFF. The CDR3, as DNA: TGTGCCAGCAGCTCAACCGTTAGTGAAAAACTGTTTTTT.

Many counts were recorded for this clonotype. The J gene is TRBJ2-5, the V gene TRBV20-1, with 9 bases identical to TRBD2. CDR1 is DFQATT and CDR2 is SNEGSKA in the germline V gene (reference sequence). V shed 1 base and J 5 bases; nucleotides not matched to a gene: 11. CDR3 length: 16 residues. CDR3 sequence reads: CSARGASGNFDETQYF. The CDR3 DNA sequence: TGCAGTGCTAGAGGCGCTAGCGGGAACTTTGACGAGACCCAGTACTTC.

A remark on this clonotype: This may come from a read error, since a much larger clone is one base off. The chain combines TRBV6-4 with TRBJ1-2; no clear D gene. The CDR3 totals 16 residues. Germline V gene data show CDR1 as MRHNA and CDR2 as SNTAGT. The CDR3, as DNA: TGTGCCAGCAGTAACTCGGGCCACGGGTCAAACAATGGCTACACCTTC. It codes for CASSNSGHGSNNGYTF.

This clonotype was detected only a few times. It may be a read error: a sequence one base away is much more abundant. J is TRBJ2-2 and V is TRBV24-1; 9 nucleotides align to TRBD1. CDR3 size: 16 residues. CDR1 is KGHDR, CDR2 SFDVKD, per germline. The CDR3 bases are TGTGCCACCAGTGACCCGACAGGGGGGTACACCGGGAAGCTGTTTTTT. This translates into CATSDPTGGYTGKLFF.

This clonotype was counted many times. The rearrangement joins TRBV28 to TRBJ2-5, with 7 nucleotides matching TRBD1. Germline assignment: CDR1 MDHEN and CDR2 SYDVKM. With V trimmed by 8 bases and J by 5 bases, 11 bases remained unmatched. The CDR3 totals 14 residues. The CDR3 sequence: CASHSRQGLETQYF. CDR3 DNA: TGTGCCAGCCATTCCCGACAGGGTTTGGAGACCCAGTACTTC. The full variable domain, with the rest looked up from reference TRBV28 and TRBJ2-5, is DVKVTQSSRYLVKRTGEKVFLECVQDMDHENMFWYRQDPGLGLRLIYFSYDVKMKEKGDIPEGYSVSREKKERFSLILESASTNQTSMYLCASHSRQGLETQYFGPGTRLLVL.

The chain uses TRBV6-6 and TRBJ1-1, with no clear D. CDR3 length: 15 amino acids. CDR1 is MNHNY, CDR2 SVGAGI, per germline (reference sequence). With 0 bases removed from V and 0 bases from J, the gap between germline ends came to 8 bases. The DNA of the CDR3 is TGTGCCAGCAGTTACTCGTTACTGATGAACACTGAAGCTTTCTTT. Its translation: CASSYSLLMNTEAFF.

This clonotype was picked up many times. This sequence joins TRBV29-1 and TRBJ2-1, with 11 bases fitting TRBD1. V lost 7 bases and J lost 7; bases outside the gene matches: 12. This CDR3 is built from 15 residues. Germline V CDR1 and CDR2: SQVTM, ANQGSEA. The CDR3 DNA follows: TGCAGCGGTCACAGAGGGACAGGGGGATGGAATGAGCAGTTCTTC. This encodes CSGHRGTGGWNEQFF.

This clonotype was found many times. The gene calls are TRBV4-2 and TRBJ2-3; TRBD2 agrees at 11 bases. Germline V CDR1 and CDR2: LGHNA, YNFKEQ. Trimming took 1 base from V and 4 from J; bases not matched to a gene: 4. This CDR3 contains 16 residues. The DNA for the CDR3 is TGTGCCAGCAGCCAAGGGTCTAGCGGGAGGCCAGATACGCAGTATTTT. It translates to CASSQGSSGRPDTQYF.

At least ten counts were recorded for this clonotype. The V and J genes are TRBV19 and TRBJ2-1; no clear D. Germline V gene data show CDR1 as LNHDA and CDR2 as SQIVND (reference sequence). The ends were cut back, 3 bases at V and 8 bases at J, with 5 bases in the middle. This CDR3 comprises 11 residues. The CDR3 sequence: CASSMGYEQFF. The CDR3 nucleotides read TGTGCCAGTAGTATGGGGTATGAGCAGTTCTTC. Using reference TRBV19 and TRBJ2-1 for the parts outside the CDR3, the full variable domain is DGGITQSPKYLFRKEGQNVTLSCEQNLNHDAMYWYRQDPGQGLRLIYYSQIVNDFQKGDIAEGYSVSREKKESFPLTVTSAQKNPTAFYLCASSMGYEQFFGPGTRLTVL.

This clonotype was seen only a few times. As DNA, the CDR3 is TGCAGCGTTGAAGACCCTCGACAGGCCGGGCAAGAGACCCAGTACTTC. It yields the protein CSVEDPRQAGQETQYF. This chain connects TRBV29-1 to TRBJ2-5; the D gene is possibly TRBD1 (6 bases). The germline CDR1 and CDR2 sequences are SQVTM and ANQGSEA. V was trimmed by 0 bases and J by 2 bases, leaving 16 bases between them. The CDR3 has 16 amino acids.

The table lists this clonotype with a few counts. The chain combines TRBV29-1 with TRBJ1-1; 9 nucleotides agree with TRBD1. Per the germline V gene, CDR1 is SQVTM and CDR2 is ANQGSEA. The CDR3 sequence is 13 residues long. V lost 6 bases, J lost 4 bases, and 6 bases stayed unmatched. This CDR3 is CSVHGQGSTEAFF. The CDR3, as DNA: TGCAGCGTGCACGGACAGGGGAGCACTGAAGCTTTCTTT. The full variable domain, with the rest looked up from reference TRBV29-1 and TRBJ1-1, is SAVISQKPSRDICQRGTSLTIQCQVDSQVTMMFWYRQQPGQSLTLIATANQGSEATYESGFVIDKFPISRPNLTFSTLTVSNMSPEDSSIYLCSVHGQGSTEAFFGQGTRLTVV.

This clonotype was counted only a few times. The DNA for the CDR3 is TGCAGCGTTGTCGCCAGCGGAGGGCTCGAGCAGTACTTC. It specifies CSVVASGGLEQYF. The chain combines TRBV29-1 with TRBJ2-7; D possibly corresponds to TRBD2 (6 bases). The CDR3 consists of 13 residues. Germline CDR1 reads SQVTM; CDR2 reads ANQGSEA. Deletions cut 4 bases from V and 6 bases from J, with 16 bases between.

This clonotype came up a few times. The CDR3 DNA sequence: TGTGCCAGCGGGCACCGGACCCGGGAGCAGTTCTTC. This gives the protein CASGHRTREQFF. The chain is built from TRBV6-5 and TRBJ2-1; D uncertain. There are 12 residues in the CDR3. Between the trimmed V and J ends, which lost 8 bases and 10 bases, there was a span of 15 bases. Germline CDR1 MNHEY, CDR2 SVGAGI.

The genes are TRBV28 and TRBJ2-7, with D unresolved. CDR3 length equals 12 residues. V lost 6 bases and J 6 bases, leaving 12 bases between the germline ends. Per germline, CDR1 MDHEN and CDR2 SYDVKM. DNA for the CDR3: TGTGCCAGCAGAGAATTGAATGGCGAGCAGTACTTC. It is translated as CASRELNGEQYF. Combining the CDR3 with reference TRBV28 and TRBJ2-7 gives the whole variable domain DVKVTQSSRYLVKRTGEKVFLECVQDMDHENMFWYRQDPGLGLRLIYFSYDVKMKEKGDIPEGYSVSREKKERFSLILESASTNQTSMYLCASRELNGEQYFGPGTRLTVT.

This clonotype showed up many times. The rearrangement links TRBV12-3 or TRBV12-4 to TRBJ2-3; weak D call: TRBD2 (6 bases). Trimming took 3 bases from V and 4 from J, leaving 8 bases between them. The CDR3 contains 13 residues. For the CDR3, the DNA is TGTGCCAGCAGTTTGGAGGGAGCAGATACGCAGTATTTT. It translates to CASSLEGADTQYF.

This clonotype was seen many times. The rearrangement links TRBV7-9 to TRBJ2-6, with D hard to call. Germline V CDR1 and CDR2: SEHNR, FQNEAQ (reference sequence). The CDR3 sequence is 18 residues long. The V end was cut by 1 base, the J end by 0 bases, with 13 bases between. CDR3: CASSLEGQTRSGANVLTF. The CDR3 DNA follows: TGTGCCAGCAGCTTAGAGGGCCAGACCCGCTCTGGGGCCAACGTCCTGACTTTC.